The 18 T cell receptor beta chains reported below all come from one sample, sequenced in a study of blood T cell repertoires in COVID-19. Generated by immunoSEQ multiplex PCR, the TCRdb table keeps only in-frame clones and is missing some. Of 250,000 or so clones in the sample, just under 85% were seen once. Source material: peripheral blood. All receptors derive from a man older than 75 with acute or convalescent COVID-19.

The chain employs TRBV6-5 and TRBJ2-7, with TRBD1 identical over 7 bases. The CDR3 spans 16 residues. Trimming cost V 0 bases and J 2 bases; bases outside gene matches: 7. CDR1 is MNHEY, CDR2 SVGAGI, per germline. The CDR3 nucleotides read TGTGCCAGCAGTTACTCGGAGAGGGGGCGAGCCTACGAGCAGTACTTC. Translating it yields CASSYSERGRAYEQYF.

The V gene is TRBV6-5, the J gene TRBJ2-7, with 9 bases lining up with TRBD1. Trimming at V came to 6 bases and at J to 0 bases, leaving 6 bases not matched to a gene. The CDR3 extends over 15 amino acids. CDR1 and CDR2 from the germline V gene are MNHEY and SVGAGI. The CDR3 sequence is CASSWTGDSSYEQYF. CDR3 coding DNA: TGTGCCAGCAGCTGGACAGGGGACAGCTCCTACGAGCAGTACTTC.

The V gene is TRBV3-1 (or the pseudogene TRBV3-2), the J gene TRBJ2-3; 11 nucleotides match TRBD2. J gave up 2 bases and V 1 base, and 5 bases lay outside the gene matches. The CDR3 runs to 17 residues. Germline CDR1 is LGHDT and CDR2 is YNNKEL (reference sequence). CDR3 nucleotides: TGTGCCAGCAGCCAAGGAACTAGCGGGAGTTACACAGATACGCAGTATTTT. Protein product: CASSQGTSGSYTDTQYF.

This chain links TRBV5-8 with TRBJ1-6; no clear D gene. Trimming shortened V by 0 bases and J by 0 bases, and 4 bases separated the two germline ends. Germline V gene data show CDR1 as SGHTS and CDR2 as YDEGEE. The CDR3 is 15 residues long. The DNA of the CDR3 is TGTGCCAGCAGCTTGGCGAGCTCCTATAATTCACCCCTCCACTTT. Encoded protein: CASSLASSYNSPLHF.

The sample holds a few counts of this clone. The chain couples TRBV11-2 to TRBJ1-6, with a tentative D call TRBD1 (5 bases). Per the germline V gene, CDR1 is SGHAT and CDR2 is FQNNGV. V lost 1 base to trimming and J lost 0 bases, with 7 bases between them. The CDR3 totals 16 residues. DNA of the CDR3: TGTGCCAGCAGCTTAGGGGGGGGCTCCTATAATTCACCCCTCCACTTT. Residues: CASSLGGGSYNSPLHF.

This clone was detected only a few times. This rearrangement joins TRBV10-1 to TRBJ1-2; 7 nucleotides line up with TRBD1. Unmatched junction bases numbered 1, after V lost 9 bases and J lost 0 bases. Germline V CDR1 and CDR2: WNHNN, SYGVQD (reference sequence). CDR3 length: 12 residues. The CDR3: CARTGSNYGYTF. CDR3 nucleotide sequence: TGCGCCAGGACAGGGTCTAACTATGGCTACACCTTC.

V and J are TRBV10-3 and TRBJ2-1, with D uncertain. Between the trimmed V and J ends, which lost 3 bases and 7 bases, there was a span of 13 bases. Germline CDR1 reads ENHRY; CDR2 reads SYGVKD. This CDR3 has 14 residues. The CDR3 protein is CAISDGAQRNEQFF. In DNA, the CDR3 is TGTGCCATCAGTGATGGAGCGCAGAGGAATGAGCAGTTCTTC.

The rearrangement uses TRBV28 and TRBJ1-3, with D possibly TRBD1 on 5 matching bases. Germline V CDR1 and CDR2: MDHEN, SYDVKM. Deletions cut 5 bases from V and 2 bases from J, with 10 bases between. This CDR3 spans 14 amino acids. In DNA, the CDR3 is TGTGCCAGCAGTCCCCAGGGCGCTGGAAACACCATATATTTT. The encoded protein is CASSPQGAGNTIYF.

The chain links TRBV7-9 to TRBJ1-5, with TRBD1 matching over 9 bases. This CDR3 comprises 16 residues. V was clipped by 5 bases and J by 0 bases; unmatched bases: 5. The germline V gene has CDR1 SEHNR and CDR2 FQNEAQ (reference sequence). Written as DNA, the CDR3 is TGTGCCAGCAGCCGTGGGACAGGGAATAGCAATCAGCCCCAGCATTTT. It encodes CASSRGTGNSNQPQHF.

The rearrangement joins TRBV5-1 to TRBJ2-1, with 9 bases identical to TRBD2. Trimming at V came to 0 bases and at J to 5 bases, leaving 3 bases not matched to a gene. The CDR3 runs to 15 residues. CDR1 SGHRS and CDR2 YFSETQ come from the germline V gene. Written as DNA, the CDR3 is TGCGCCAGCAGCTTGGTGGCGGGAGGGGACAATGAGCAGTTCTTC. Protein sequence: CASSLVAGGDNEQFF.

The rearrangement joins TRBV12-3 or TRBV12-4 to TRBJ1-5; D is uncertain. The CDR3 runs to 13 residues. Trimming took off 3 bases at V and 5 bases at J, with 8 bases between the two ends. The CDR3 spells CASSFRIDQPQHF. In nucleotides, the CDR3 is TGTGCCAGCAGTTTTCGTATTGATCAGCCCCAGCATTTT.

The V gene is TRBV7-9, the J gene TRBJ1-3, with a weak D call TRBD1 (5 bases). Germline CDR1 reads SEHNR; CDR2 reads FQNEAQ (reference sequence). CDR3 length: 16 amino acids. V lost 2 bases, J lost 0 bases, and 11 bases lay in between. CDR3 sequence (DNA): TGTGCCAGCAGCTTAAGGGGCCTGAGCTCTGGAAACACCATATATTTT. Translation gives CASSLRGLSSGNTIYF.

The chain recombines TRBV2 with TRBJ2-2; 8 positions agree with TRBD1. After removal of 5 bases from V and 5 bases from J, the junction contained 10 bases not matched to a gene. This CDR3 has 16 amino acids. Germline V gives CDR1 SNHLY, CDR2 FYNNEI. Here the CDR3 reads CASSRGQGRKTGELFF. As DNA, the CDR3 is TGTGCCAGCAGTCGCGGACAGGGTAGGAAGACCGGGGAGCTGTTTTTT.

The chain combines TRBV2 with TRBJ2-2; 9 bases map to TRBD2. From germline, CDR1 is SNHLY and CDR2 FYNNEI. Trimming removed 4 bases from V and 6 bases from J; junction bases left unmatched: 9. There are 16 residues in the CDR3. Here the CDR3 reads CASSVKSSGRSGELFF. The CDR3 bases are TGTGCCAGCAGTGTAAAGTCAAGCGGGAGGTCCGGGGAGCTGTTTTTT. Full variable domain (remainder filled in from reference TRBV2 and TRBJ2-2): EPEVTQTPSHQVTQMGQEVILRCVPISNHLYFYWYRQILGQKVEFLVSFYNNEISEKSEIFDDQFSVERPDGSNFTLKIRSTKLEDSAMYFCASSVKSSGRSGELFFGEGSRLTVL.

The chain joins TRBV7-9 to TRBJ2-3; D is possibly TRBD2 (5 bases). The CDR3 loop spans 13 amino acids. Germline-derived CDR1 and CDR2 are SEHNR and FQNEAQ (reference sequence). V dropped 7 bases and J dropped 6 bases, with 14 bases sitting between them. The CDR3 protein is CASTRGSGDTQYF. CDR3 nucleotides: TGTGCCAGCACCCGAGGGTCCGGGGATACGCAGTATTTT.

This chain links TRBV18 with TRBJ2-1, with TRBD2 matching over 9 bases. The CDR3 has 16 amino acids. Germline V gene sequence: CDR1 KGHSH, CDR2 LQKENI. J lost 8 bases, V lost 3 bases, and 11 bases had no gene match. The CDR3 DNA reads as TGTGCCAGCTCACCGGTGTCTAGCGGGACTAGGGATGAGCAGTTCTTC. It specifies CASSPVSSGTRDEQFF.

V usage is TRBV7-3 and J usage is TRBJ2-2; D is ambiguous. V gave up 2 bases and J gave up 5 bases, with 6 bases separating them. The CDR3 is made up of 13 amino acids. From germline, CDR1 is SGHTA and CDR2 FQGTGA. Here the CDR3 DNA reads TGTGCCAGCAGCTTAGGGCGTACCGGGGAGCTGTTTTTT. It yields the protein CASSLGRTGELFF.

The chain couples TRBV9 to TRBJ2-1, with TRBD2 identical over 7 bases. Per the germline V gene, CDR1 is SGDLS and CDR2 is YYNGEE. The CDR3 runs 12 residues. Unmatched junction bases numbered 9, after V lost 6 bases and J lost 12 bases. CDR3 nucleotide sequence: TGTGCCAGCACCCACCTACCGGGAGGGCAGTTCTTC. As protein: CASTHLPGGQFF.